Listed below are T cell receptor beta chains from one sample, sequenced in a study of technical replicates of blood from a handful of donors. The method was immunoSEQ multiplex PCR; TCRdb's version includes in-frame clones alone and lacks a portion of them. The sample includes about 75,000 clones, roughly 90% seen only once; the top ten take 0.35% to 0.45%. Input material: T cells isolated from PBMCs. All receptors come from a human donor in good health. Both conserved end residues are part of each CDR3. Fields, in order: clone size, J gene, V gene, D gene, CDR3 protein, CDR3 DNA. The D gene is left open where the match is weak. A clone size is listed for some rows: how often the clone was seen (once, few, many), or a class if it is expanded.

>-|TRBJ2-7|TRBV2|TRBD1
CAGLQDRGTHEQYF
TGTGCCGGATTACAGGACAGGGGGACTCACGAGCAGTACTTC
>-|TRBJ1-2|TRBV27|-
CASSYVEGRGYTF
TGTGCCAGCAGTTATGTGGAGGGTCGTGGCTACACCTTC
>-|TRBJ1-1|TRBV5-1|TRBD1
CASSVTGTDLSGAFF
TGCGCCAGCAGCGTGACCGGGACAGACCTGAGTGGAGCTTTCTTT
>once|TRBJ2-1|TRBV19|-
CASIPHGASYNEQFF
TGTGCCAGTATTCCCCATGGGGCCTCCTACAATGAGCAGTTCTTC
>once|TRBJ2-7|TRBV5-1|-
CASMRDYEQYF
TGCGCCAGCATGCGGGATTACGAGCAGTACTTC
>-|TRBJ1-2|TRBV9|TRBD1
CASSATGEGYGYTF
TGTGCCAGCAGCGCGACAGGGGAGGGTTATGGCTACACCTTC
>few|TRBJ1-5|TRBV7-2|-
CASSLVGGDQPQHF
TGTGCCAGCAGCTTAGTGGGGGGAGATCAGCCCCAGCATTTT
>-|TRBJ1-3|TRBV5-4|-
CASWFGDTIYF
TGTGCCAGCTGGTTCGGGGACACCATATATTTT
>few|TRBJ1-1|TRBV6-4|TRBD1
CASRDRRGTEAFF
TGTGCCAGCCGGGACAGGAGGGGCACTGAAGCTTTCTTT
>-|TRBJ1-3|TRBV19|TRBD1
CASSSGQDSGNTIYF
TGTGCCAGTAGTTCGGGACAGGACTCTGGAAACACCATATATTTT
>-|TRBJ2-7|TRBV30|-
CAWSAGGWEQYF
TGTGCCTGGAGTGCGGGTGGTTGGGAGCAGTACTTC
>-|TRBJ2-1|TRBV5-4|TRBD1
CASSTDRGEYNEQFF
TGTGCCAGCAGCACAGACAGGGGCGAATACAATGAGCAGTTCTTC
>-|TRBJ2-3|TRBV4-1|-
CASSQVGTAVFPSTDTQYF
TGCGCCAGCAGCCAAGTCGGAACGGCGGTGTTCCCTAGCACAGATACGCAGTATTTT
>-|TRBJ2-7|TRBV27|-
CASSLSPGSSYEQYF
TGTGCCAGCAGTTTGTCTCCAGGGTCATCCTACGAGCAGTACTTC
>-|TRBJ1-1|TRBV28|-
CASRGRSTEAFF
TGTGCCAGCAGGGGGAGGAGCACTGAAGCTTTCTTT
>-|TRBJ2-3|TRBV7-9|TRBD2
CASSLVLAGGSDTQYF
TGTGCCAGCAGCTTAGTACTAGCGGGAGGGTCAGATACGCAGTATTTT
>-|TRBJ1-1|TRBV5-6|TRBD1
CASSSRGRAFF
TGTGCCAGCAGCTCAAGGGGGCGAGCTTTCTTT
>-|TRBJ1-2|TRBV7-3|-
CASSPRGGSYGYTF
TGTGCCAGCAGCCCGAGGGGAGGCAGCTATGGCTACACCTTC
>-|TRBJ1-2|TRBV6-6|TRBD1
CASTLNTGAGSYGYTF
TGTGCCAGCACTCTAAACACAGGGGCCGGATCCTATGGCTACACCTTC
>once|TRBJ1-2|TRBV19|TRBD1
CASGYRDSYGYTF
TGTGCCAGTGGATACCGGGACAGCTATGGCTACACCTTC
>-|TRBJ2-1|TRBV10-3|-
CAISEYGDYNEQFF
TGTGCCATCAGTGAGTACGGGGACTACAATGAGCAGTTCTTC
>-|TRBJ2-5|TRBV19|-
CASSIGRREFWETQYF
TGTGCCAGTAGTATAGGACGACGGGAGTTTTGGGAGACCCAGTACTTC
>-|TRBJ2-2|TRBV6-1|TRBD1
CASLQGFGELFF
TGTGCCAGCTTACAGGGGTTCGGGGAGCTGTTTTTT
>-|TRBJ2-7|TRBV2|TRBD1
CASRTGGQYYEQYF
TGTGCCAGCAGGACAGGGGGCCAGTACTACGAGCAGTACTTC
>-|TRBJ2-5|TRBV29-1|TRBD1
CSAPTGTQETQYF
TGCAGCGCTCCGACAGGGACCCAAGAGACCCAGTACTTC
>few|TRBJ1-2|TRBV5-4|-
CASSLAREYYYGYTF
TGTGCCAGCAGCTTGGCCCGGGAGTACTACTATGGCTACACCTTC
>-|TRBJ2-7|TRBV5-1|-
CASSLRGPSAEQYF
TGCGCCAGCAGCCTGCGGGGTCCCTCGGCCGAGCAGTACTTC
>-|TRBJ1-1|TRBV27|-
CASSYDSEAFF
TGTGCCAGCAGTTATGACAGTGAAGCTTTCTTT
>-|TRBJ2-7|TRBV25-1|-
CASSAIYYEQYF
TGTGCCAGCAGCGCGATTTACTACGAGCAGTACTTC
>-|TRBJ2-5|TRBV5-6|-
CASSFTGEETQYF
TGTGCCAGCAGCTTTACGGGGGAAGAGACCCAGTACTTC
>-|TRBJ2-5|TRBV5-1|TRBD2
CASSFGTSGGPNRQETQYF
TGCGCCAGCAGCTTCGGGACTAGCGGGGGCCCCAACCGCCAAGAGACCCAGTACTTC
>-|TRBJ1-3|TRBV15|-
CATSRDRNTGNTIYF
TGTGCCACCAGCAGAGACAGAAATACTGGAAACACCATATATTTT